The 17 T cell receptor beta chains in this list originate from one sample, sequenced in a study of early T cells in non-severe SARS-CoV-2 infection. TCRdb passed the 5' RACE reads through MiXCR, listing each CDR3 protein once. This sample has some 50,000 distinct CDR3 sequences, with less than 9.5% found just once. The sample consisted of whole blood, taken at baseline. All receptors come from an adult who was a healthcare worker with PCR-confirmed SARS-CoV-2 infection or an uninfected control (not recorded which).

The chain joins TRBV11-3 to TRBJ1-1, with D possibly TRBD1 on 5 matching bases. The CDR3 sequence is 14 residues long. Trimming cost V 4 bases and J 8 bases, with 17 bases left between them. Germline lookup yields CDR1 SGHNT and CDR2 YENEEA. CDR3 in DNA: TGTGCCAGCAGCTCGCCGACGGGGGGACCGGAAGCTTTCTTT. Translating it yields CASSSPTGGPEAFF.

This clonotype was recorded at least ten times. The CDR3 spells CASSIAWGNQPQHF. The DNA for the CDR3 is TGTGCCAGTAGTATCGCTTGGGGCAATCAGCCCCAGCATTTT. The chain employs TRBV19 and TRBJ1-5; D is unclear. The CDR3 loop spans 14 amino acids. Trimming removed 3 bases at V and 2 bases at J, with 8 bases between. Germline CDR1 LNHDA, CDR2 SQIVND (reference sequence).

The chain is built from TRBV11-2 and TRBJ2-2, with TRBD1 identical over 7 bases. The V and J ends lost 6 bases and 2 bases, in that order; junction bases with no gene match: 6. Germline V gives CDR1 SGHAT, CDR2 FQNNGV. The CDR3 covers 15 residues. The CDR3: CASRTGTANTGELFF. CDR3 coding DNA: TGTGCCAGCAGGACTGGGACAGCAAACACCGGGGAGCTGTTTTTT.

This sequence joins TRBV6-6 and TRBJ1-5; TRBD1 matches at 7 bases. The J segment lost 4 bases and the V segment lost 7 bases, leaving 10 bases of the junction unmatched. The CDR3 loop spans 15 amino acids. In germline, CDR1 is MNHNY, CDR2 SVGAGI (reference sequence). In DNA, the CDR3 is TGTGCCAGCACCCCGCTAGGGGGCGTTAATCAGCCCCAGCATTTT. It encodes CASTPLGGVNQPQHF.

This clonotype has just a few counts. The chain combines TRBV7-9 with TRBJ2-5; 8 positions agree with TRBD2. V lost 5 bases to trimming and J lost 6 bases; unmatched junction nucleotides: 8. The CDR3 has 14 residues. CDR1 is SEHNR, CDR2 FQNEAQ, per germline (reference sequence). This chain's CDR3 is CASSPNEREQTQYF. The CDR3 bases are TGTGCCAGCAGCCCTAACGAGCGGGAGCAGACCCAGTACTTC. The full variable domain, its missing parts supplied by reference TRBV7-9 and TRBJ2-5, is DTGVSQNPRHKITKRGQNVTFRCDPISEHNRLYWYRQTLGQGPEFLTYFQNEAQLEKSRLLSDRFSAERPKGSFSTLEIQRTEQGDSAMYLCASSPNEREQTQYFGPGTRLLVL.

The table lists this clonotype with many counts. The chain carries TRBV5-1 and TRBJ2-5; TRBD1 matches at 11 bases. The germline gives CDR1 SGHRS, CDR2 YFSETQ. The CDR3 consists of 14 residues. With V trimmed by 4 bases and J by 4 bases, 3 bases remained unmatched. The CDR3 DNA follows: TGCGCCAGCAGCGGCGGGACAGGGGGAGAGACCCAGTACTTC. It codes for CASSGGTGGETQYF.

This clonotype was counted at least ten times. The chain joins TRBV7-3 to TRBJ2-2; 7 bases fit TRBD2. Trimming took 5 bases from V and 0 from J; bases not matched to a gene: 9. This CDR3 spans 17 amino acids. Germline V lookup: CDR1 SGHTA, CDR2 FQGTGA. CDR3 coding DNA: TGTGCCAGCAGCCCACAACCCGGGACTACGAACACCGGGGAGCTGTTTTTT. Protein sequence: CASSPQPGTTNTGELFF.

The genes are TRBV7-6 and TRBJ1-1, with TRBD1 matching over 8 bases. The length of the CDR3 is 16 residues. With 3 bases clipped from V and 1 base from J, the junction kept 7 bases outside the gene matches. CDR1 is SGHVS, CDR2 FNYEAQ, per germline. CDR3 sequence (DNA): TGTGCCAGCAGCTTGGGTGGGACAGGTACGAACACTGAAGCTTTCTTT. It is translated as CASSLGGTGTNTEAFF.

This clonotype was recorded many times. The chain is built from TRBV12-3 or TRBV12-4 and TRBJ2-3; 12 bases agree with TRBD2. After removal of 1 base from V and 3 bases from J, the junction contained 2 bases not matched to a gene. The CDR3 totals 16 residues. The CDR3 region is CASSLGLAGATDTQYF. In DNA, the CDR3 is TGTGCCAGCAGTTTAGGACTAGCGGGAGCAACAGATACGCAGTATTTT.

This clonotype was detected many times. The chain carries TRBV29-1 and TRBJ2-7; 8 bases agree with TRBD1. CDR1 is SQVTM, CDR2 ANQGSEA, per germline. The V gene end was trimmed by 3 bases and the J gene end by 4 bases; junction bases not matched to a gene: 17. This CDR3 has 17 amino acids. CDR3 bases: TGCAGCGTTGACCAACGGACAGGGAATGAGTTGGAGTACGAGCAGTACTTC. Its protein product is CSVDQRTGNELEYEQYF.

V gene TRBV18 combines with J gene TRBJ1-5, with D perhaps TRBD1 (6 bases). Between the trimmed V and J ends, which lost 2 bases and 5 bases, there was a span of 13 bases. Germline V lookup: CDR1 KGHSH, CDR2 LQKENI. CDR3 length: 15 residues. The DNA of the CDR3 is TGTGCCAGCTCACCAGGCGAGGGGGGGTATCAGCCCCAGCATTTT. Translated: CASSPGEGGYQPQHF.

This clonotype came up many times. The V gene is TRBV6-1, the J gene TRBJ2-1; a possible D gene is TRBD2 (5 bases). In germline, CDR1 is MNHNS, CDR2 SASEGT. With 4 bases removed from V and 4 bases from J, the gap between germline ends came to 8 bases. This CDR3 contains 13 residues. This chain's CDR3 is CASSGLSYNEQFF. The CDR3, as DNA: TGTGCCAGCAGTGGACTATCATACAATGAGCAGTTCTTC.

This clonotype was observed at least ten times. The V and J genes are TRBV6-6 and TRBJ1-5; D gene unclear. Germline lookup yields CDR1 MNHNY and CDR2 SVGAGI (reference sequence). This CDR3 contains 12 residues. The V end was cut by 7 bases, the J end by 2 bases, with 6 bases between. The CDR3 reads CASKAGNQPQHF. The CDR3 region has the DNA TGTGCCAGCAAGGCGGGCAATCAGCCCCAGCATTTT.

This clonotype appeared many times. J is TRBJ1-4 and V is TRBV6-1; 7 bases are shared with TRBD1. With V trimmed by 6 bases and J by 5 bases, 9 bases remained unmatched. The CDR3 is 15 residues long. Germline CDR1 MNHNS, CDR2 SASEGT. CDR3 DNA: TGTGCCAGCAGCGAACAGACAGGGTGGAATGAAAAACTGTTTTTT. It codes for CASSEQTGWNEKLFF.

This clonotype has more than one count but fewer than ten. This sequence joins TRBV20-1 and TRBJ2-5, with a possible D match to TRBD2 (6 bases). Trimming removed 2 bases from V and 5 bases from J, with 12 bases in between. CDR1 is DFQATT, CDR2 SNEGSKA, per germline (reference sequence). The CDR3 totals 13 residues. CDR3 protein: CSARRGTGETQYF. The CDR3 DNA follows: TGCAGTGCTAGACGGGGGACCGGGGAGACCCAGTACTTC.

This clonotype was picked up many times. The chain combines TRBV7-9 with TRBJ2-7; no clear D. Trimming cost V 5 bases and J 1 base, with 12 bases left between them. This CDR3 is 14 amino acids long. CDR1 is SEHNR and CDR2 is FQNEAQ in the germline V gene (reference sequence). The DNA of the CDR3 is TGTGCCAGCAGCCTCGAGACCACTTCCTACGAGCAGTACTTC. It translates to CASSLETTSYEQYF.

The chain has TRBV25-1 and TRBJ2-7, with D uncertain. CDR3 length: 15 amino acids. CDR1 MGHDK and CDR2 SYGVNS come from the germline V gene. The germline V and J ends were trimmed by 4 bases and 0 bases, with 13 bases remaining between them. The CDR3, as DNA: TGTGCCAGCAGTGCCCGCGACCCCCGCTCCTACGAGCAGTACTTC. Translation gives CASSARDPRSYEQYF.